This note documents a single TCR beta chain sequence. Its specificity is not known. These data come from a study of blood T cells in healthy people across ages. Isolation recovered at least 6 million PBMCs from every sample. Combining a sample-barcoded 5' primer with a J-beta primer mix, a second PCR ran for roughly 7 to 12 cycles. MiXCR, applied by TCRdb to the 5' RACE reads, yields one record per CDR3 protein. The table has 1 million or so distinct CDR3 sequences, almost 25% seen once. General observations from the study: There was a strong correlation between TCR beta diversity and naive T cell percentage. Age advanced and TCR beta diversity per million T cells fell, roughly linearly.

V was trimmed by 3 bases and J by 5 bases, leaving 17 bases between them. The length of the CDR3 is 14 residues. Germline V gene lookup returns CDR1 DFQATT and CDR2 SNEGSKA (reference sequence). Another study also made use of these data, one on T cells of mothers and their children.

The clonotype originates from a girl aged 2 to 10 in good health. The V and J genes are TRBV20-1 and TRBJ2-7, with D perhaps matching TRBD2 (5 bases). Source material: blood. The CDR3: CSASKPERGDEQYF. CDR3 nucleotides: TGCAGTGCTAGCAAACCAGAACGGGGAGACGAGCAGTACTTC.